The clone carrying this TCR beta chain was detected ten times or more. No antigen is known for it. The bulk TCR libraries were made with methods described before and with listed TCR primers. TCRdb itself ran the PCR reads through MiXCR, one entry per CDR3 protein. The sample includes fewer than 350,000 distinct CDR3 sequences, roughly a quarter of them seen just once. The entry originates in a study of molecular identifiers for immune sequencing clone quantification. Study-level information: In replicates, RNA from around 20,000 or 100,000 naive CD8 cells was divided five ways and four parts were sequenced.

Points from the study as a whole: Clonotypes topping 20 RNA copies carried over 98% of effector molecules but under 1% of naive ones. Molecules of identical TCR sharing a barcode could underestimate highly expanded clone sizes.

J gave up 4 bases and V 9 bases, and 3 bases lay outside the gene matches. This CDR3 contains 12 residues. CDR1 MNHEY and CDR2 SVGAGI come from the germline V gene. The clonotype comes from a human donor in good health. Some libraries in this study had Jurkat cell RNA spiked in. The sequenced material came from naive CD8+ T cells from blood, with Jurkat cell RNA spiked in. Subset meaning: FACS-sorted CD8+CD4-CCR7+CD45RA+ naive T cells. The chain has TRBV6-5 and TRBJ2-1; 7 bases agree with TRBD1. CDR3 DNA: TGTGCCAGTCGGGGACAGTACAATGAGCAGTTCTTC. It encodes CASRGQYNEQFF.